The sequence of this T cell receptor (beta chain) was determined in a study of blood T cells in healthy people across ages. Study information: About one barcoded beta molecule per two T cells was captured by template switching.

A second PCR, run for about 7 to 12 cycles, used a sample-barcoded 5' primer plus a J-beta primer mix. TCRdb independently ran MiXCR on the 5' RACE reads; one entry per CDR3 protein. The sample includes 1.5 million to 2 million distinct CDR3 sequences, 30% to 40% of them seen just once. Per germline, CDR1 MGHDK and CDR2 SYGVNS. The junction had 5 bases not matched to a gene; V was cut back by 1 base and J by 6 bases. The CDR3 consists of 15 residues. Researchers report isolating at least 6.5 million PBMCs per sample. This sequence joins TRBV25-1 and TRBJ1-4; 7 bases are shared with TRBD1. The sequence derives from a woman in her 30s in good health. Specimen: blood. The CDR3 sequence is CASSEFGQVDEKLFF. In nucleotides, the CDR3 is TGTGCCAGCAGTGAATTCGGACAGGTGGATGAAAAACTGTTTTTT.